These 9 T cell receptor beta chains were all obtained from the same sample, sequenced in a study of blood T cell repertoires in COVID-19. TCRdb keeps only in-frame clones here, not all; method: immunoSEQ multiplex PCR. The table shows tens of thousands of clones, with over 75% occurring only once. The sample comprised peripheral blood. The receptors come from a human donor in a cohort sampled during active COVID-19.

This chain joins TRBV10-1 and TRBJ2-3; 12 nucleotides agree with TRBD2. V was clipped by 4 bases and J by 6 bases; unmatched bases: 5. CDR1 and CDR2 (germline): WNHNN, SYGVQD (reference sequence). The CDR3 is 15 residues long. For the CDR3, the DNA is TGCGCCAGCAGTGCTGGAGGGACTAGCGGGGATACGCAGTATTTT. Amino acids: CASSAGGTSGDTQYF.

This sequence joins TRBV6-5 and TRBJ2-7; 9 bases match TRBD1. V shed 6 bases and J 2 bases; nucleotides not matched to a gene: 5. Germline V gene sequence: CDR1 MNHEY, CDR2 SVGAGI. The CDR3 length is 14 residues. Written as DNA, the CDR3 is TGTGCCAGCAGGGTACAGGGGGCGGCCTACGAGCAGTACTTC. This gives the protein CASRVQGAAYEQYF.

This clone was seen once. The CDR3 coding sequence is TGTGCCAGCAGCTCGTTCAGGGGGTTCACCTACGAGCAGTACTTC. Its protein product is CASSSFRGFTYEQYF. The J gene is TRBJ2-7, the V gene TRBV7-9; 7 bases align to TRBD1. The CDR3 has 15 amino acids. Germline V gene lookup returns CDR1 SEHNR and CDR2 FQNEAQ (reference sequence). Trimming cost V 4 bases and J 2 bases; bases outside gene matches: 8.

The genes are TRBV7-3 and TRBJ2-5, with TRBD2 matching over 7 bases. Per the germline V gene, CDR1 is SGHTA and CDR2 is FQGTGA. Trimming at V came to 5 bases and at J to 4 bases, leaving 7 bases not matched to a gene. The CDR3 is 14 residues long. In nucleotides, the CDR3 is TGTGCCAGCAGCCCCACTAGCGCTCGAGAGACCCAGTACTTC. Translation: CASSPTSARETQYF. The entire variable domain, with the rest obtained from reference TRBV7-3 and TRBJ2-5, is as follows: GAGVSQTPSNKVTEKGKYVELRCDPISGHTALYWYRQSLGQGPEFLIYFQGTGAADDSGLPNDRFFAVRPEGSVSTLKIQRTERGDSAVYLCASSPTSARETQYFGPGTRLLVL.

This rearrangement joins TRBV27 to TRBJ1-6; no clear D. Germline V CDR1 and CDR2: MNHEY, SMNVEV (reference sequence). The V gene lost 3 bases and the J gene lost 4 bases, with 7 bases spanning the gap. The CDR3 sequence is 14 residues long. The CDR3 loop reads CASSFEAYNSPLHF. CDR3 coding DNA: TGTGCCAGCAGTTTTGAGGCGTATAATTCACCCCTCCACTTT.

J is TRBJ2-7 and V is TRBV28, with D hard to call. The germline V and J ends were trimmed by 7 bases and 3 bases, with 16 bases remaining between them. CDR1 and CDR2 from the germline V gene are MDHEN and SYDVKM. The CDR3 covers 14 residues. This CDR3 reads CASTSQAQFYEQYF. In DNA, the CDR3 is TGTGCCAGCACCTCGCAGGCACAGTTCTACGAGCAGTACTTC. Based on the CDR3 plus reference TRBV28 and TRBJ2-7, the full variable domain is DVKVTQSSRYLVKRTGEKVFLECVQDMDHENMFWYRQDPGLGLRLIYFSYDVKMKEKGDIPEGYSVSREKKERFSLILESASTNQTSMYLCASTSQAQFYEQYFGPGTRLTVT.

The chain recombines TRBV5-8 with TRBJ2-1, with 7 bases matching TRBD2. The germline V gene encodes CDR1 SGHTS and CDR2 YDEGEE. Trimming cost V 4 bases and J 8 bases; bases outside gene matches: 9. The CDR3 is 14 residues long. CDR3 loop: CASSRGDALDEQFF. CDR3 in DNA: TGTGCCAGCAGCCGGGGGGACGCCCTGGATGAGCAGTTCTTC.

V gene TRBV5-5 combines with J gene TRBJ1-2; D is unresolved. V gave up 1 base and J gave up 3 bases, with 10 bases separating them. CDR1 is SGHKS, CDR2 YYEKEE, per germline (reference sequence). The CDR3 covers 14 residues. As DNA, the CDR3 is TGTGCCAGCAGCTTGTCCGGGGTGGACTATGGCTACACCTTC. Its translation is CASSLSGVDYGYTF.

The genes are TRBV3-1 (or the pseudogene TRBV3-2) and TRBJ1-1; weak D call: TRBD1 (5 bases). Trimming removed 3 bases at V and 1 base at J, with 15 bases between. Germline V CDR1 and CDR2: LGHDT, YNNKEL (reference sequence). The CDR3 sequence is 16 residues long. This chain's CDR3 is CASSHAGIEKNTEAFF. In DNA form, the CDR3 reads TGTGCCAGCAGCCATGCAGGGATCGAAAAGAACACTGAAGCTTTCTTT.